The clone carrying this T cell receptor (beta chain) was seen once. Relative to the germline gene, one junction end is altered; a read error may explain this. The CDR3 spans 16 residues. CDR1 is SGHTA, CDR2 FQGNSA, per germline. The sample is drawn from a study of blood T cell repertoires in COVID-19. Overall study: Researchers got acute and convalescent COVID-19 samples from the United States, Italy and Spain. PBMCs, B-cell-depleted T cells, or T cells were the source of the cDNA or gDNA that made up the material.

As originally analysed: Researchers report that nucleated cell counts were estimated from reference gene primer amplification. Measured with immunoSEQ multiplex PCR; TCRdb has only the in-frame clones, and not every one. Clone size and the V and J calls come from that table; the DNA yielded D and trimming. The data hold under 250,000 clones, with around 83% observed a single time. The V call is TRBV7-2, the J call TRBJ1-2; 11 positions match TRBD1. Specimen: peripheral blood. This TCR was sampled from a man between 35 and 55 years old with active or convalescent COVID-19. The CDR3 nucleotides read TGTGCCAGCAGTTTAGACTCCGGGACAGGGGGATATGGCTACACCTTC. Translation gives CASSLDSGTGGYGYTF.